The 19 T cell receptor beta chains in this list originate from one sample, sequenced in a study of T-cell memory formation after mild COVID-19. TCRdb called the 5' RACE reads again in MiXCR, with one record for every CDR3 protein. The sample contains 100,000 to 140,000 distinct CDR3 sequences, 14% of which appear only once. The specimen was PBMCs or a T cell subset sorted from them (not recorded which). Receptors originate from a young man who had mild COVID-19 (a few samples of this study predate the infection). Cell type and time point are not known.

The chain employs TRBV6-6 and TRBJ2-1, with 8 nucleotides matching TRBD2. Trimming at V came to 10 bases and at J to 8 bases, leaving 16 bases not matched to a gene. The CDR3 is 15 residues long. The germline gives CDR1 MNHNY, CDR2 SVGAGI (reference sequence). CDR3 sequence: CATTGGTGPFDEQFF. The CDR3 coding sequence is TGTGCCACAACGGGAGGGACTGGACCCTTTGATGAGCAGTTCTTC.

CDR3 bases: TGTGCCAGCATTGGGGAGACCCAGTACTTC. Translated, it gives CASIGETQYF. This sequence joins TRBV6-5 and TRBJ2-5, with no clear D. The V end lost 7 bases, the J end lost 5 bases, and 5 bases lay between the germline ends. The CDR3 is 10 residues long. Germline V CDR1 and CDR2: MNHEY, SVGAGI.

J is TRBJ2-3 and V is TRBV24-1; the match to TRBD1 covers 7 bases. This CDR3 region has 14 residues. Looked up from germline, CDR1 is KGHDR and CDR2 is SFDVKD. V dropped 7 bases and J dropped 8; count of bases not matched to a gene: 11. CDR3 in DNA: TGTGCCACCAGCGACCGGGACAGACCTTTTACGCAGTATTTT. Protein sequence: CATSDRDRPFTQYF.

The chain recombines TRBV7-9 with TRBJ2-2; no reliable D call. The germline V gene encodes CDR1 SEHNR and CDR2 FQNEAQ (reference sequence). This CDR3 spans 15 amino acids. The V and J ends lost 5 bases and 11 bases respectively, with 21 bases between them. The CDR3, as DNA: TGTGCCAGCAGCCCGAACTCAGTAACCGTTGGAGAGCTGTTTTTT. Amino acids: CASSPNSVTVGELFF.

A few counts support this clonotype. CDR3 region: CASSQDHLAGGYWETQYF. CDR3 in DNA: TGCGCCAGCAGCCAAGATCACCTAGCGGGGGGGTATTGGGAGACCCAGTACTTC. The chain links TRBV4-3 to TRBJ2-5; 12 nucleotides agree with TRBD2. V gave up 0 bases and J gave up 5 bases; unmatched junction bases: 10. CDR1 is LGHNA, CDR2 YSLEER, per germline. CDR3 length: 18 residues.

This rearrangement joins TRBV19 to TRBJ2-3, with 10 bases aligning to TRBD2. Germline CDR1 and CDR2: LNHDA and SQIVND (reference sequence). V was pared by 8 bases and J by 7 bases, with 9 bases of the junction left unmatched. The CDR3 is 14 amino acids. CDR3 nucleotide sequence: TGTGCCAGTCAGCGGGGGGGACCCCGAAATACGCAGTATTTT. Residues: CASQRGGPRNTQYF.

Many counts were recorded for this clonotype. The chain carries TRBV4-3 and TRBJ2-5; 8 bases match TRBD1. The CDR3 has 17 amino acids. From germline, CDR1 is LGHNA and CDR2 YSLEER. V dropped 0 bases and J dropped 5; count of bases not matched to a gene: 11. The CDR3 bases are TGCGCCAGCAGCCAAGATATTAGCGACAGGGGACAGGAGACCCAGTACTTC. Residues: CASSQDISDRGQETQYF.

The chain recombines TRBV27 with TRBJ2-1; D call uncertain. The CDR3 contains 12 residues. The germline V gene has CDR1 MNHEY and CDR2 SMNVEV (reference sequence). Trimming removed 5 bases at V and 3 bases at J, with 5 bases between. CDR3 sequence (DNA): TGTGCCAGCAGTCCAAGCTACAATGAGCAGTTCTTC. Amino acids: CASSPSYNEQFF.

The CDR3 sequence: CASSRISLPTEQYV. As DNA, the CDR3 is TGTGCCAGCAGCCGTATTAGCTTACCGACCGAGCAGTACGTC. The chain has TRBV7-8 and TRBJ2-7; D gene uncertain. The CDR3 spans 14 residues. V was cut by 5 bases and J by 6 bases, with 17 bases left in between. CDR1 and CDR2 from the germline V gene are SGHVS and FQNEAQ.

This clonotype was detected a few times. This sequence joins TRBV6-5 and TRBJ2-7; no reliable D call. V dropped 2 bases and J dropped 2 bases, with 7 bases sitting between them. The CDR3 is 13 amino acids. Germline V gene data show CDR1 as MNHEY and CDR2 as SVGAGI. In nucleotides, the CDR3 is TGTGCCAGCAGTTACGGGCCCGCCTACGAGCAGTACGTC. It codes for CASSYGPAYEQYV.

This clonotype was seen more than once but under ten times. The chain couples TRBV6-6 to TRBJ1-3; D unresolved. Trimming stripped 7 bases from V and 0 bases from J, with 10 bases between. The CDR3 consists of 14 residues. Germline V gene sequence: CDR1 MNHNY, CDR2 SVGAGI (reference sequence). The CDR3 DNA follows: TGTGCCAGCACCTATCAGGACTCTGGAAACACCATATATTTT. This codes for CASTYQDSGNTIYF.

This clonotype was counted at least ten times. This chain uses TRBV4-3 with TRBJ1-1; 9 bases are a match to TRBD1. Germline loops: CDR1 LGHNA, CDR2 YSLEER. V was clipped by 4 bases and J by 0 bases; unmatched bases: 3. CDR3 size: 15 residues. CDR3 DNA: TGCGCCAGCAGCCCGGACAGGGGTTTGAACACTGAAGCTTTCTTT. It yields the protein CASSPDRGLNTEAFF.

This clonotype was observed a handful of times. The rearrangement links TRBV12-3 or TRBV12-4 to TRBJ1-3, with a tentative D call TRBD1 (6 bases). CDR3 length: 16 amino acids. The V end lost 4 bases, the J end lost 0 bases, and 13 bases lay between the germline ends. CDR3 in DNA: TGTGCCAGCAGTTCGACAGGATTCACCTCTGGAAACACCATATATTTT. Protein sequence: CASSSTGFTSGNTIYF.

This clonotype was found a few times. The rearrangement uses TRBV20-1 and TRBJ2-4; D might be TRBD2 (6 bases). Per germline, CDR1 DFQATT and CDR2 SNEGSKA (reference sequence). This CDR3 has 12 amino acids. Trimming shortened V by 6 bases and J by 5 bases, and 11 bases separated the two germline ends. The CDR3: CSARDFENIQYF. CDR3 DNA: TGCAGTGCCCGGGACTTCGAAAACATTCAGTACTTC.

This clonotype appeared a few times. This chain links TRBV11-2 with TRBJ1-2; 12 nucleotides agree with TRBD1. Germline-derived CDR1 and CDR2 are SGHAT and FQNNGV. With V trimmed by 6 bases and J by 4 bases, 12 bases remained unmatched. The CDR3 is 17 residues long. In DNA, the CDR3 is TGTGCCAGCAGATCCCGAACGGGACAGGGGGCAGGCTATGGCTACACCTTC. Translating gives CASRSRTGQGAGYGYTF.

The CDR3 DNA sequence: TGCGCCAGCAGCCACTCTGGACTAGCGGGGGGGCAGACCCAGTACTTC. It is translated as CASSHSGLAGGQTQYF. This rearrangement joins TRBV4-1 to TRBJ2-5; 15 bases map to TRBD2. CDR3 length equals 16 residues. Germline CDR1 is MGHRA and CDR2 is YSYEKL. The trim removed 3 bases at V and 6 bases at J, leaving 5 bases unmatched.

This clonotype has just a few counts. The chain uses TRBV7-9 and TRBJ1-2; a weak D match, TRBD1 (6 bases). The V and J ends lost 4 bases and 2 bases respectively, with 14 bases between them. The germline V gene encodes CDR1 SEHNR and CDR2 FQNEAQ (reference sequence). CDR3 size: 15 residues. The CDR3 here is CASSYPDRPNYGYTF. DNA for the CDR3: TGTGCCAGCAGCTACCCGGACAGACCCAACTATGGCTACACCTTC.

V and J are TRBV5-4 and TRBJ1-2, with D hard to call. Trimming stripped 4 bases from V and 7 bases from J, with 14 bases between. Germline CDR1 and CDR2: SGHNT and YYREEE (reference sequence). The CDR3 contains 13 residues. CDR3 coding DNA: TGTGCCAGCAGCCTTTTTTCCCCCCTTGGCTACACCTTC. Translating it yields CASSLFSPLGYTF.

This chain joins TRBV5-6 and TRBJ2-1; D unclear. V shed 0 bases and J shed 8 bases, with 9 bases lying between them. The germline CDR1 and CDR2 sequences are SGHDT and YYEEEE. This CDR3 contains 13 residues. The DNA for the CDR3 is TGTGCCAGCAGCTTGGAGGTCGGCGATGAGCAGTTCTTC. This translates into CASSLEVGDEQFF.